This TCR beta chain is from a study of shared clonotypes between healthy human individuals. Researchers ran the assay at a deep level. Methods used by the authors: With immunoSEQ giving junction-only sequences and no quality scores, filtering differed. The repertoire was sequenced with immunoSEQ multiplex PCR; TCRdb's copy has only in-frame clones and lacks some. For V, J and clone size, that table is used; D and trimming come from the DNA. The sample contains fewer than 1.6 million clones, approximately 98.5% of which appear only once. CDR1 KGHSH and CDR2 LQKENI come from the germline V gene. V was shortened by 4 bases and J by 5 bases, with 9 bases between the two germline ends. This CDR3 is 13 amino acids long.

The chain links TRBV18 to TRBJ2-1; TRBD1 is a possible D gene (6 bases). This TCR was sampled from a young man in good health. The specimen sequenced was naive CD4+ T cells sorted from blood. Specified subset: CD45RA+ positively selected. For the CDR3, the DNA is TGTGCCAGCTCACTGCACAGGGACAATGAGCAGTTCTTC. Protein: CASSLHRDNEQFF.